These 23 T cell receptor beta chains were all obtained from the same sample, sequenced in a study of OX40 agonist ivuxolimab in advanced cancers. The library was generated by the immunoSEQ multiplex PCR assay. TCRdb carries this immuneACCESS record with in-frame sequences only. Its versions omit some clonotypes, under half of them owing to an unresolved V gene in the studies checked, with the rest unexplained. The sample table contains 70,000 to 85,000 clones; only one count was recorded for over 90% of them. Approximately 0.69% of the sample is taken by the ten largest. The sequencing used CD4+ or CD8+ T cells sorted from blood, collected in a trial of the OX40 agonist ivuxolimab. These receptors were obtained from an adult with an advanced solid tumor such as melanoma, head and neck, liver or kidney cancer.

The V call is TRBV19, the J call TRBJ2-6; D is undetermined. V lost 2 bases and J lost 1, with 6 bases in between. Germline V CDR1 and CDR2: LNHDA, SQIVND (reference sequence). The CDR3 loop spans 15 amino acids. The chain's CDR3 is CASSIWRSGANVLTF. The CDR3 DNA follows: TGTGCCAGTAGTATATGGAGATCTGGGGCCAACGTCCTGACTTTC.

The chain joins TRBV7-2 to TRBJ1-1; maybe TRBD1 (5 bases). This CDR3 is 13 amino acids long. V was cut by 0 bases and J by 12 bases, with 14 bases left in between. CDR1 SGHTA and CDR2 FQGNSA come from the germline V gene. Here the CDR3 reads CASSLAEYRMSFF. Here the CDR3 DNA reads TGTGCCAGCAGCTTAGCGGAGTACAGGATGTCTTTCTTT.

The chain combines TRBV19 with TRBJ2-3; either TRBD1 or TRBD2 may supply D (5 bases each). Germline CDR1 LNHDA, CDR2 SQIVND (reference sequence). Trimming cost V 10 bases and J 0 bases, with 14 bases left between them. The CDR3 is made up of 14 amino acids. CDR3 residues: CATTRGGSTDTQYF. The CDR3 nucleotides read TGTGCCACCACGAGGGGCGGGAGCACAGATACGCAGTATTTT.

The chain joins TRBV20-1 to TRBJ1-1, with D possibly matching TRBD1 (5 bases). The V gene's germline CDR1 is DFQATT and CDR2 SNEGSKA (reference sequence). Trimming left V 3 bases short and J 14 bases short, with 16 bases between. This CDR3 has 11 residues. CDR3 DNA sequence: TGCAGTGCTAGCGGCCGGGACCGGGCATTCTTT. Amino acids: CSASGRDRAFF.

A remark on this clone: The same CDR3 can be traced to other DNA sequences in this sample. The CDR3 DNA reads TGTGCCAGCAGCCTAAGTGGTCAGCGGGGGCCCCCGAATGAGCAGTTCTTC. Residues: CASSLSGQRGPPNEQFF. The chain couples TRBV7-3 to TRBJ2-1; 8 positions match TRBD2. This CDR3 contains 17 residues. The V segment lost 5 bases and the J segment 7 bases; nucleotides outside the gene matches: 16. Germline V gene sequence: CDR1 SGHTA, CDR2 FQGTGA.

This rearrangement joins TRBV5-1 to TRBJ2-3, with 10 nucleotides matching TRBD2. Trimming cost V 3 bases and J 5 bases; bases outside gene matches: 9. The germline V gene encodes CDR1 SGHRS and CDR2 YFSETQ. The CDR3 is 16 residues long. CDR3 in amino acids: CASSWTSGGSLDTQYF. CDR3 DNA: TGCGCCAGCAGCTGGACTAGCGGAGGGAGCCTAGATACGCAGTATTTT. Full variable domain (outside the CDR3, taken from reference TRBV5-1 and TRBJ2-3): KAGVTQTPRYLIKTRGQQVTLSCSPISGHRSVSWYQQTPGQGLQFLFEYFSETQRNKGNFPGRFSGRQFSNSRSEMNVSTLELGDSALYLCASSWTSGGSLDTQYFGPGTRLTVL.

This rearrangement joins TRBV6-5 to TRBJ1-1, with D unclear. CDR1 MNHEY and CDR2 SVGAGI come from the germline V gene. Trimming removed 5 bases from V and 8 bases from J, with 6 bases in between. The CDR3 totals 10 residues. For the CDR3, the DNA is TGTGCCAGCAGTGAGGCCGAAGCTTTCTTT. Translation gives CASSEAEAFF.

The V call is TRBV11-3, the J call TRBJ1-6, with D tentatively TRBD1 (5 bases). This CDR3 region has 14 residues. Between the trimmed V and J ends, which lost 0 bases and 11 bases, there was a span of 11 bases. In germline, CDR1 is SGHNT, CDR2 YENEEA. The CDR3 nucleotides are TGTGCCAGCAGCTTAGAGGGGCAGGATACACCCCTCCACTTT. Protein sequence: CASSLEGQDTPLHF.

The chain couples TRBV5-4 to TRBJ1-1, with 11 bases identical to TRBD1. Germline V gene lookup returns CDR1 SGHNT and CDR2 YYREEE (reference sequence). The junction had 7 bases not matched to a gene; V was cut back by 1 base and J by 5 bases. The CDR3 spans 16 residues. CDR3 nucleotides: TGTGCCAGCAGCTTGTGGACAGGGGGCGCGGGGACTGAAGCTTTCTTT. Translated: CASSLWTGGAGTEAFF.

The chain's CDR3 is CASNRPGQGINGYTF. The DNA of the CDR3 is TGTGCCAGCAACAGACCGGGACAAGGAATTAATGGCTACACCTTC. J is TRBJ1-2 and V is TRBV28, with D possibly being TRBD1 (6 bases). This CDR3 comprises 15 residues. Germline CDR1 reads MDHEN; CDR2 reads SYDVKM. Trimming pared 7 bases from V and 6 bases from J, leaving 21 bases between.

This chain links TRBV7-2 with TRBJ2-5, with TRBD2 identical over 7 bases. The ends lost 6 bases at V and 4 bases at J; junction bases unmatched: 17. Germline assignment: CDR1 SGHTA and CDR2 FQGNSA. The CDR3 is 17 residues long. The CDR3 loop is CASSPSPSSGTSETQYF. The CDR3 bases are TGTGCCAGCAGTCCCTCTCCGTCGAGCGGGACGTCAGAGACCCAGTACTTC.

This clone was counted only a few times. The genes are TRBV7-2 and TRBJ2-7, with D uncertain. Trimming cost V 1 base and J 1 base, with 8 bases left between them. CDR3 size: 14 residues. Germline V gene data show CDR1 as SGHTA and CDR2 as FQGNSA. The CDR3 here is CASSLEFSSYEQYF. CDR3 DNA sequence: TGTGCCAGCAGCTTAGAGTTTAGTTCCTACGAGCAGTACTTC.

This chain connects TRBV7-7 to TRBJ2-6; D is possibly TRBD2 (5 bases). The length of the CDR3 is 15 residues. Germline values: CDR1 SSHAT, CDR2 FNYEAQ (reference sequence). The CDR3 loop is CATRTEGSGANVLTF. The CDR3 bases are TGTGCTACACGGACCGAGGGCTCTGGGGCCAACGTCCTGACTTTC.

As regards this clone: A read error may produce the germline difference seen at one junction end. The chain has TRBV27 and TRBJ1-4, with D possibly TRBD1 on 5 matching bases. CDR3 length: 14 residues. CDR1 MNHEY and CDR2 SMNVEV come from the germline V gene (reference sequence). CDR3 in amino acids: CTSSRGSFNEKLFF. DNA of the CDR3: TGTACCAGCAGTAGGGGCTCTTTTAATGAAAAACTGTTTTTT. Drawing the rest from reference TRBV27 and TRBJ1-4, the complete variable domain is EAQVTQNPRYLITVTGKKLTVTCSQNMNHEYMSWYRQDPGLGLRQIYYSMNVEVTDKGDVPEGYKVSRKEKRNFPLILESPSPNQTSLYFCTSSRGSFNEKLFFGSGTQLSVL.

This clone was counted a single time. This sequence joins TRBV7-8 and TRBJ2-5; D is unresolved. CDR1 is SGHVS, CDR2 FQNEAQ, per germline. The CDR3 runs 12 residues. Trimming stripped 0 bases from V and 4 bases from J, with 3 bases between. CDR3 protein: CASSLAGETQYF. The DNA for the CDR3 is TGTGCCAGCAGCTTAGCGGGAGAGACCCAGTACTTC.

The V and J genes are TRBV29-1 and TRBJ2-5, with 13 nucleotides matching TRBD2. This CDR3 is 14 amino acids long. The junction had 6 bases not matched to a gene; V was cut back by 4 bases and J by 7 bases. Germline loops: CDR1 SQVTM, CDR2 ANQGSEA. The CDR3 sequence: CSVVGLAGDGTQYF. CDR3 sequence (DNA): TGCAGCGTTGTAGGACTAGCGGGAGATGGGACCCAGTACTTC.

The DNA for the CDR3 is TGTGCCAGCAGAAGACAGGGGTATGAGCAGTTCTTC. It encodes CASRRQGYEQFF. This chain connects TRBV28 to TRBJ2-1; 8 bases map to TRBD1. This CDR3 spans 12 amino acids. Germline V lookup: CDR1 MDHEN, CDR2 SYDVKM. V lost 6 bases, J lost 8 bases, and 3 bases stayed unmatched.

CDR3 nucleotide sequence: TGTGCCAGCAGTTCACGGGAGGGCGGGGAGCTGTTTTTT. It encodes CASSSREGGELFF. This chain uses TRBV27 with TRBJ2-2, with TRBD2 matching over 8 bases. This CDR3 is 13 amino acids long. The trim removed 4 bases at V and 7 bases at J, leaving 2 bases unmatched. The germline V gene encodes CDR1 MNHEY and CDR2 SMNVEV (reference sequence).

The V call is TRBV19, the J call TRBJ2-7; tentatively, D is TRBD1 (6 bases). The CDR3 is 16 residues long. V gave up 3 bases and J gave up 2 bases, with 17 bases separating them. Looked up from germline, CDR1 is LNHDA and CDR2 is SQIVND (reference sequence). Here the CDR3 reads CASSIGGRGLTYEQYF. The DNA for the CDR3 is TGTGCCAGTAGTATTGGTGGCAGGGGTTTGACCTACGAGCAGTACTTC.

The chain joins TRBV19 to TRBJ2-7, with TRBD2 matching over 13 bases. The CDR3 sequence is 14 residues long. Germline lookup yields CDR1 LNHDA and CDR2 SQIVND (reference sequence). Unmatched junction bases numbered 7, after V lost 6 bases and J lost 8 bases. As DNA, the CDR3 is TGTGCCAGTAGGGAGGGGACTAGCGGGATCAAGCAGTACTTC. The encoded protein is CASREGTSGIKQYF.

The chain links TRBV29-1 to TRBJ1-1, with D possibly being TRBD1 (6 bases). Per germline, CDR1 SQVTM and CDR2 ANQGSEA. The germline V and J ends were trimmed by 5 bases and 2 bases, with 12 bases remaining between them. The CDR3 loop spans 13 amino acids. The CDR3 reads CSVRRTENTEAFF. In nucleotides, the CDR3 is TGCAGCGTTCGTCGGACAGAAAACACTGAAGCTTTCTTT.

The chain links TRBV10-3 to TRBJ2-3; perhaps TRBD2 as D (5 bases). The germline CDR1 and CDR2 sequences are ENHRY and SYGVKD. V lost 1 base and J 2 bases, leaving 10 bases between the germline ends. The CDR3 runs to 15 residues. CDR3 amino acids: CAISEFGKDTDTQYF. The CDR3 coding sequence is TGTGCCATCAGTGAGTTCGGGAAAGACACAGATACGCAGTATTTT.

The chain uses TRBV29-1 and TRBJ2-7; no reliable D call. Between the trimmed V and J ends, which lost 6 bases and 3 bases, there was a span of 9 bases. The CDR3 is 11 amino acids. The germline V gene encodes CDR1 SQVTM and CDR2 ANQGSEA. CDR3 sequence reads: CSVQHSYEQYF. DNA of the CDR3: TGCAGCGTCCAACACAGCTACGAGCAGTACTTC.